Here is one TCR beta chain with its context. The sample is drawn from a study of blood T cell repertoires in COVID-19. Study context: There were acute and convalescent COVID-19 samples, and they came from the United States, Italy and Spain. Sample material is recorded as cDNA or gDNA derived from T cells, B-cell-depleted T cells, or PBMCs.

Original analysis: Reference gene primer amplification yielded estimated nucleated cell counts. Method: immunoSEQ multiplex PCR; TCRdb's copy keeps in-frame clones and lacks some. V and J calls and clone size follow that table, whereas D and trimming were derived from the DNA. The sample shows about 280,000 clones, 75% to 90% of them seen only once. Sequenced: peripheral blood. The TCR originated in a woman aged 70-85 years with COVID-19, enrolled during active disease.

In nucleotides, the CDR3 is TGTGCCAGTAGCCGGGACAGCGGATGGACCAAAAACATTCAGTACTTC. Its protein product is CASSRDSGWTKNIQYF. V usage is TRBV19 and J usage is TRBJ2-4, with 7 bases matching TRBD1. The CDR3 covers 16 residues. Germline values: CDR1 LNHDA, CDR2 SQIVND (reference sequence). V shed 6 bases, J shed 2 bases, and the junction held 10 bases outside the gene matches. The whole variable domain, remainder taken from reference TRBV19 and TRBJ2-4, is DGGITQSPKYLFRKEGQNVTLSCEQNLNHDAMYWYRQDPGQGLRLIYYSQIVNDFQKGDIAEGYSVSREKKESFPLTVTSAQKNPTAFYLCASSRDSGWTKNIQYFGAGTRLSVL.